This record concerns one TCR beta chain sequence. The antigen remains unidentified. V lost 0 bases and J 3 bases, leaving 6 bases between the germline ends. Germline V gene lookup returns CDR1 GTSNPN and CDR2 SVGIG (reference sequence). CDR3 size: 12 residues. 13 Jbeta primers and 60 Vbeta primers were used for the PCR. Sequenced by immunoSEQ multiplex PCR; TCRdb stores in-frame clones only, minus some. This table holds about 120,000 clones, 77% found once. The data derive from a study of cytomegalovirus exposure and HLA in healthy donors. Broader study findings: Reportedly, cytomegalovirus status was diagnosed with high sensitivity and specificity. Some TCR beta chains (more than 150 of them) were listed as cytomegalovirus-associated. Sequencing likely generated an artifact that appeared as a cluster of highly shared sequence variants. Because they were indistinguishable, some V segments, including TRBV6-2 and TRBV6-3, were excluded.

Input material: PBMCs. This sequence joins TRBV30 and TRBJ2-7, with D unresolved. The sequence came from a man aged 50 to 60 in good health and CMV-seropositive. The CDR3 nucleotides are TGTGCCTGGAGTGTGCTGAGCTACGAGCAGTACTTC. Translating it yields CAWSVLSYEQYF.